The 21 T cell receptor beta chains in this list originate from one sample, sequenced in a study of blood T cell repertoires in COVID-19. This table comes from immunoSEQ multiplex PCR, and its TCRdb copy is limited to in-frame clones, with some not included. The repertoire includes some 120,000 clones, approximately 90% of them detected once, and roughly 1.4% sits in the top ten. The sample was peripheral blood. These TCRs come from a human donor in a cohort sampled during active COVID-19.

In this sample, this clone turned up a few times. This chain uses TRBV7-6 with TRBJ1-5, with D possibly matching TRBD1 (5 bases). The V end lost 1 base, the J end lost 5 bases, and 6 bases lay between the germline ends. Germline V gene lookup returns CDR1 SGHVS and CDR2 FNYEAQ. There are 13 residues in the CDR3. The CDR3 DNA reads TGTGCCAGCAGCTTAGGGGGCGATCAGCCCCAGCATTTT. Amino acid sequence: CASSLGGDQPQHF.

This chain links TRBV2 with TRBJ2-1, with TRBD1 matching over 7 bases. This CDR3 has 13 amino acids. J was trimmed by 6 bases and V by 6 bases; bases with no gene match: 5. Germline CDR1 is SNHLY and CDR2 is FYNNEI. The CDR3 reads CASSLRGLNEQFF. DNA of the CDR3: TGTGCCAGCAGCCTAAGGGGGCTCAATGAGCAGTTCTTC.

This rearrangement joins TRBV5-1 to TRBJ1-1; perhaps TRBD1 as D (6 bases). This CDR3 has 15 residues. Germline values: CDR1 SGHRS, CDR2 YFSETQ. V shed 2 bases and J shed 1 base, with 12 bases lying between them. CDR3 nucleotide sequence: TGCGCCAGCAGCTTTAGTTCAGGGGCGAACACTGAAGCTTTCTTT. This sequence encodes CASSFSSGANTEAFF.

This sequence joins TRBV5-1 and TRBJ1-1; 7 bases agree with TRBD1. The germline CDR1 and CDR2 sequences are SGHRS and YFSETQ. CDR3 length equals 16 residues. The V and J ends lost 4 bases and 4 bases, in that order; junction bases with no gene match: 13. CDR3 protein: CASSPQQGNWATEAFF. The CDR3 nucleotides are TGCGCCAGCAGCCCACAACAGGGGAACTGGGCCACTGAAGCTTTCTTT. Together with reference TRBV5-1 and TRBJ1-1, the CDR3 gives the full variable domain: KAGVTQTPRYLIKTRGQQVTLSCSPISGHRSVSWYQQTPGQGLQFLFEYFSETQRNKGNFPGRFSGRQFSNSRSEMNVSTLELGDSALYLCASSPQQGNWATEAFFGQGTRLTVV.

The chain uses TRBV5-6 and TRBJ1-1, with 7 nucleotides matching TRBD1. CDR1 is SGHDT and CDR2 is YYEEEE in the germline V gene. The junction had 4 bases not matched to a gene; V was cut back by 0 bases and J by 5 bases. The CDR3 runs to 14 residues. The CDR3 DNA sequence: TGTGCCAGCAGCTTGGCAGGGGGAGGTACTGAAGCTTTCTTT. Translation: CASSLAGGGTEAFF.

Concerning this clone: Other DNA sequences within the sample encode an identical CDR3. DNA of the CDR3: TGTGCCAGCAGCCCGGGACAGGGGACTAACTATGGCTACACCTTC. It codes for CASSPGQGTNYGYTF. The gene calls are TRBV5-6 and TRBJ1-2; 10 bases line up with TRBD1. Trimming removed 4 bases from V and 0 bases from J; junction bases left unmatched: 3. Germline CDR1 reads SGHDT; CDR2 reads YYEEEE. The CDR3 totals 15 residues.

J is TRBJ1-2 and V is TRBV19, with 9 bases that match TRBD1. The CDR3 length is 15 residues. J was trimmed by 4 bases and V by 6 bases; bases with no gene match: 9. Germline V lookup: CDR1 LNHDA, CDR2 SQIVND (reference sequence). The CDR3 DNA sequence: TGTGCCAGTAGAATTGGGACAGGGTCGGCCTATGGCTACACCTTC. Translation: CASRIGTGSAYGYTF.

This rearrangement joins TRBV5-4 to TRBJ2-3; a weak D match, TRBD2 (6 bases). Trimming cost V 0 bases and J 0 bases, with 8 bases left between them. The CDR3 extends over 15 amino acids. Germline-derived CDR1 and CDR2 are SGHNT and YYREEE (reference sequence). CDR3 DNA sequence: TGTGCCAGCAGCTTGGGGCGGGGTAGCACAGATACGCAGTATTTT. Translation gives CASSLGRGSTDTQYF.

The chain links TRBV3-1 (or the pseudogene TRBV3-2) to TRBJ1-2; D not resolved. The CDR3 runs 13 residues. V dropped 6 bases and J dropped 2 bases, with 10 bases sitting between them. The germline CDR1 and CDR2 sequences are LGHDT and YNNKEL (reference sequence). The CDR3 loop reads CASSLTENYGYTF. The CDR3 bases are TGTGCCAGCAGTCTCACAGAGAACTATGGCTACACCTTC.

The chain is built from TRBV5-1 and TRBJ2-1, with TRBD2 identical over 10 bases. The V segment lost 0 bases and the J segment 5 bases; nucleotides outside the gene matches: 5. CDR1 and CDR2 from the germline V gene are SGHRS and YFSETQ. The CDR3 covers 16 residues. In nucleotides, the CDR3 is TGCGCCAGCAGCTTGGCTCCTAGCGGGAGTGACAATGAGCAGTTCTTC. This codes for CASSLAPSGSDNEQFF.

The chain employs TRBV11-2 and TRBJ2-1, with TRBD2 matching 10 bases. The CDR3 runs to 14 residues. Germline-derived CDR1 and CDR2 are SGHAT and FQNNGV. The V gene end was trimmed by 5 bases and the J gene end by 10 bases; junction bases not matched to a gene: 8. The CDR3 region is CASSLAGEAGEQFF. The CDR3 nucleotides are TGTGCCAGCAGCCTAGCGGGAGAAGCTGGGGAGCAGTTCTTC.

The V call is TRBV7-6, the J call TRBJ2-2; TRBD1 agrees at 7 bases. Looked up from germline, CDR1 is SGHVS and CDR2 is FNYEAQ. The junction had 3 bases not matched to a gene; V was cut back by 1 base and J by 4 bases. The CDR3 sequence is 15 residues long. DNA of the CDR3: TGTGCCAGCAGCTTAGAGGACAGGTTCACCGGGGAGCTGTTTTTT. It translates to CASSLEDRFTGELFF. The complete variable domain, with remaining parts taken from reference TRBV7-6 and TRBJ2-2, reads GAGVSQSPRYKVTKRGQDVALRCDPISGHVSLYWYRQALGQGPEFLTYFNYEAQQDKSGLPNDRFSAERPEGSISTLTIQRTEQRDSAMYRCASSLEDRFTGELFFGEGSRLTVL.

The rearrangement uses TRBV5-1 and TRBJ1-3; TRBD1 matches at 10 bases. V shed 1 base and J 4 bases; nucleotides not matched to a gene: 5. Germline V gene lookup returns CDR1 SGHRS and CDR2 YFSETQ. The CDR3 runs 16 residues. The CDR3 region is CASSLPDRGVGNTIYF. The DNA for the CDR3 is TGCGCCAGCAGCTTGCCGGACAGGGGGGTCGGAAACACCATATATTTT.

V is TRBV24-1 and J is TRBJ2-1; the match to TRBD2 covers 9 bases. The CDR3 sequence is 16 residues long. Trimming took 5 bases from V and 9 from J; bases not matched to a gene: 13. Germline V lookup: CDR1 KGHDR, CDR2 SFDVKD. For the CDR3, the DNA is TGTGCCACCAGTGCGGCGGTGGGCGGGAGGGCGAGTGAGCAGTTCTTC. It translates to CATSAAVGGRASEQFF.

This clone is a singleton in its sample. Written as DNA, the CDR3 is TGTGCCAGCAGACACCGGGACAAACCCTACAATGAGCAGTTCTTC. As protein: CASRHRDKPYNEQFF. The chain is built from TRBV7-9 and TRBJ2-1; D perhaps matches TRBD1 (6 bases). V was shortened by 6 bases and J by 2 bases, with 14 bases between the two germline ends. Germline assignment: CDR1 SEHNR and CDR2 FQNEAQ (reference sequence). CDR3 size: 15 residues. Looking up the rest from reference TRBV7-9 and TRBJ2-1 gives the full variable domain: DTGVSQNPRHKITKRGQNVTFRCDPISEHNRLYWYRQTLGQGPEFLTYFQNEAQLEKSRLLSDRFSAERPKGSFSTLEIQRTEQGDSAMYLCASRHRDKPYNEQFFGPGTRLTVL.

This clone showed up just once. The chain uses TRBV6-5 and TRBJ2-1, with 10 bases matching TRBD2. The CDR3 is 14 residues long. Germline V gene lookup returns CDR1 MNHEY and CDR2 SVGAGI. V was clipped by 6 bases and J by 8 bases; unmatched bases: 7. Here the CDR3 reads CASRASGSIYEQFF. The DNA of the CDR3 is TGTGCCAGCAGGGCTAGCGGGAGTATCTATGAGCAGTTCTTC.

The chain recombines TRBV12-3 or TRBV12-4 with TRBJ2-7; 8 nucleotides agree with TRBD1. J gave up 2 bases and V 6 bases, and 0 bases lay outside the gene matches. The CDR3 sequence is 12 residues long. This CDR3 reads CASRQGAYEQYF. The CDR3 DNA reads as TGTGCCAGCAGACAGGGGGCCTACGAGCAGTACTTC.

This sequence joins TRBV18 and TRBJ1-1; D might be TRBD1 (5 bases). Germline CDR1 KGHSH, CDR2 LQKENI. The CDR3 sequence is 15 residues long. Between the trimmed V and J ends, which lost 3 bases and 0 bases, there was a span of 11 bases. CDR3 sequence: CASSPRRDLNTEAFF. CDR3 sequence (DNA): TGTGCCAGCTCACCCCGGAGGGACCTGAACACTGAAGCTTTCTTT. The full variable domain, its missing parts supplied by reference TRBV18 and TRBJ1-1, is NAGVMQNPRHLVRRRGQEARLRCSPMKGHSHVYWYRQLPEEGLKFMVYLQKENIIDESGMPKERFSAEFPKEGPSILRIQQVVRGDSAAYFCASSPRRDLNTEAFFGQGTRLTVV.

V gene TRBV4-1 combines with J gene TRBJ1-4, with no clear D. The CDR3 length is 14 residues. The germline CDR1 and CDR2 sequences are MGHRA and YSYEKL. V lost 5 bases and J 4 bases, leaving 11 bases between the germline ends. CDR3 in amino acids: CASSTRDFNEKLFF. The CDR3 DNA reads as TGCGCCAGCAGCACCCGGGATTTTAATGAAAAACTGTTTTTT.

The chain couples TRBV5-1 to TRBJ2-7, with TRBD1 matching over 9 bases. Losses at the gene ends were 4 bases for V and 4 bases for J; bases not matched to a gene: 9. Germline V gene lookup returns CDR1 SGHRS and CDR2 YFSETQ. The CDR3 runs 15 residues. The CDR3 region is CASSAGQGWRYEQYF. CDR3 nucleotides: TGCGCCAGCAGCGCGGGACAGGGCTGGCGGTACGAGCAGTACTTC. Full variable domain (missing parts from reference TRBV5-1 and TRBJ2-7): KAGVTQTPRYLIKTRGQQVTLSCSPISGHRSVSWYQQTPGQGLQFLFEYFSETQRNKGNFPGRFSGRQFSNSRSEMNVSTLELGDSALYLCASSAGQGWRYEQYFGPGTRLTVT.

The rearrangement joins TRBV5-6 to TRBJ1-1, with D unresolved. Germline assignment: CDR1 SGHDT and CDR2 YYEEEE. This CDR3 region has 13 residues. The V gene lost 4 bases and the J gene lost 4 bases, with 11 bases spanning the gap. This CDR3 reads CASSMGSGTEAFF. The CDR3, as DNA: TGTGCCAGCAGCATGGGGTCGGGCACTGAAGCTTTCTTT.